These 7 T cell receptor beta chains share one sample of origin, sequenced in a study of PD-1 blockade in classical Hodgkin lymphoma. Each patient's relapse followed autologous stem cell transplantation, and brentuximab vedotin exposure varied. Generated by immunoSEQ multiplex PCR, the TCRdb table keeps only in-frame clones and is missing some. The data show tens of thousands of clones, with approximately 71% seen just once and approximately 6% held by the top ten. Here the sequenced sample was peripheral blood mononuclear cells (PBMCs), taken at baseline. The receptors were gathered from a human donor with classical Hodgkin lymphoma.

V gene TRBV5-4 combines with J gene TRBJ2-7, with unresolved D. This CDR3 contains 14 residues. Germline values: CDR1 SGHNT, CDR2 YYREEE (reference sequence). The germline V and J ends were trimmed by 1 base and 7 bases, with 15 bases remaining between them. CDR3 in amino acids: CASSLLAPLREQYF. In DNA, the CDR3 is TGTGCCAGCAGCTTGCTGGCTCCCTTGAGGGAGCAGTACTTC.

The chain joins TRBV28 to TRBJ1-4; D gene unclear. CDR3 length equals 16 residues. Germline values: CDR1 MDHEN, CDR2 SYDVKM. Trimming took off 6 bases at V and 2 bases at J, with 16 bases between the two ends. The CDR3 loop reads CASSVVNSRTNEKLFF. As DNA, the CDR3 is TGTGCCAGCAGCGTGGTCAACTCGCGCACTAATGAAAAACTGTTTTTT. Drawing the rest from reference TRBV28 and TRBJ1-4, the complete variable domain is DVKVTQSSRYLVKRTGEKVFLECVQDMDHENMFWYRQDPGLGLRLIYFSYDVKMKEKGDIPEGYSVSREKKERFSLILESASTNQTSMYLCASSVVNSRTNEKLFFGSGTQLSVL.

The chain links TRBV21-1 to TRBJ2-2; the DNA was not compared with TRBD1, the D call given in the table. TRBV21-1 is a pseudogene segment. The CDR3 is 12 residues long. The CDR3 here is CASSKGIRKLFF. CDR3 coding DNA: TGTGCCAGCAGCAAAGGGATCAGGAAGCTGTTTTTT.

CDR3 coding DNA: TGCAGTGCGAACAGCTATGAAAAACTGTTTTTT. This sequence encodes CSANSYEKLFF. The rearrangement uses TRBV20-1 and TRBJ1-4; D ambiguous. The CDR3 has 11 residues. Trimming took 6 bases from V and 6 from J, leaving 8 bases between them. Germline CDR1 DFQATT, CDR2 SNEGSKA (reference sequence).

In its sample, this clone was seen once. V usage is TRBV5-4 and J usage is TRBJ2-2, with 7 bases identical to TRBD2. Per the germline V gene, CDR1 is SGHNT and CDR2 is YYREEE (reference sequence). J gave up 2 bases and V 4 bases, and 11 bases lay outside the gene matches. The CDR3 is 17 residues long. The CDR3 region has the DNA TGTGCCAGCAGCCAAGGGCTAGCGGCCCCAAACACCGGGGAGCTGTTTTTT. Amino acids: CASSQGLAAPNTGELFF.

The chain carries TRBV28 and TRBJ1-1, with 7 bases lining up with TRBD1. J lost 6 bases, V lost 6 bases, and 7 bases had no gene match. Germline V gene data show CDR1 as MDHEN and CDR2 as SYDVKM. This CDR3 has 13 amino acids. In DNA form, the CDR3 reads TGTGCCAGCAGCCAGACAGGGTGGCCTGAAGCTTTCTTT. This gives the protein CASSQTGWPEAFF.

This clone was detected only once. The chain joins TRBV9 to TRBJ2-4, with D uncertain. Trimming pared 3 bases from V and 9 bases from J, leaving 13 bases between. This CDR3 is 13 amino acids long. Germline assignment: CDR1 SGDLS and CDR2 YYNGEE. DNA for the CDR3: TGTGCCAGCAGCGAGAGTGTGGATGGCATTCAGTACTTC. This gives the protein CASSESVDGIQYF.